These 16 T cell receptor beta chains were sequenced from one sample in a study of cytomegalovirus exposure and HLA in healthy donors. Only in-frame clones appear in the TCRdb table, and some are missing; sequencing was by immunoSEQ multiplex PCR. The repertoire holds approximately 59,000 clones, with 80% to 95% as singletons. Source material: PBMCs. Receptors originate from a man aged 18 to 29 in good health and CMV-seropositive.

This rearrangement joins TRBV6-5 to TRBJ2-1; TRBD2 might be the D (6 bases). The CDR3 extends over 14 amino acids. CDR1 is MNHEY and CDR2 is SVGAGI in the germline V gene. The V gene lost 2 bases and the J gene lost 6 bases, with 11 bases spanning the gap. CDR3 amino acids: CASSYPYGGNEQFF. DNA of the CDR3: TGTGCCAGCAGTTACCCTTACGGGGGCAATGAGCAGTTCTTC.

This chain links TRBV6-1 with TRBJ2-6; 9 bases are shared with TRBD1. CDR3 size: 16 residues. Germline V gene lookup returns CDR1 MNHNS and CDR2 SASEGT. V trimming: 3 bases; J trimming: 2 bases; junction bases outside the gene matches: 2. The CDR3 loop reads CASSDRQGAGANVLTF. In DNA, the CDR3 is TGTGCCAGCAGTGACCGACAGGGGGCTGGGGCCAACGTCCTGACTTTC.

This sequence joins TRBV19 and TRBJ1-5; a possible D gene is TRBD1 (6 bases). Germline V gene sequence: CDR1 LNHDA, CDR2 SQIVND (reference sequence). This CDR3 is 13 amino acids long. V lost 10 bases, J lost 2 bases, and 12 bases lay in between. The CDR3 here is CATTGQGNQPQHF. The CDR3 nucleotides are TGTGCCACTACAGGGCAGGGCAATCAGCCCCAGCATTTT.

The chain uses TRBV5-4 and TRBJ2-7; possible D gene TRBD1, 6 bases. This CDR3 has 14 amino acids. CDR1 and CDR2 from the germline V gene are SGHNT and YYREEE (reference sequence). Trimming stripped 4 bases from V and 4 bases from J, with 15 bases between. CDR3 amino acids: CASSLQGSHYEQYF. As DNA, the CDR3 is TGTGCCAGCAGCCTTCAGGGGTCACATTACGAGCAGTACTTC.

The V gene is TRBV5-8, the J gene TRBJ2-7; 8 bases align to TRBD2. The CDR3 extends over 16 amino acids. Unmatched junction bases numbered 12, after V lost 2 bases and J lost 5 bases. Germline V gene data show CDR1 as SGHTS and CDR2 as YDEGEE. CDR3 amino acids: CASSFFSGLGFNEQYF. Here the CDR3 DNA reads TGTGCCAGCAGCTTTTTTTCGGGACTAGGTTTCAACGAGCAGTACTTC.

The genes are TRBV21-1 and TRBJ1-5. TRBV21-1 constitutes a pseudogene. The CDR3 consists of 17 residues. DNA for the CDR3: TGTGCCAGCAGCAAAGGGGAGGGGGTTTATAGCAATCAGCCCCAGCATTTT. It encodes CASSKGEGVYSNQPQHF.

J is TRBJ2-7 and V is TRBV5-1; TRBD2 might be the D (5 bases). V dropped 5 bases and J dropped 11 bases, with 20 bases sitting between them. Germline V gives CDR1 SGHRS, CDR2 YFSETQ. The CDR3 is made up of 13 amino acids. In DNA, the CDR3 is TGCGCCAGCAGAAGGACTGCCGCGGACTCTGAGTACTTC. It is translated as CASRRTAADSEYF.

The chain carries TRBV19 and TRBJ2-7; TRBD2 aligns across 13 bases. The CDR3 has 14 residues. The V gene's germline CDR1 is LNHDA and CDR2 SQIVND (reference sequence). V trimming: 5 bases; J trimming: 6 bases; junction bases outside the gene matches: 4. The CDR3 DNA reads as TGTGCCAGTAGTCCCCGACTAGCGGGGGGCGAGCAGTACTTC. This sequence encodes CASSPRLAGGEQYF.

V gene TRBV6-1 combines with J gene TRBJ1-2; tentatively, D is TRBD1 (6 bases). The germline V gene encodes CDR1 MNHNS and CDR2 SASEGT. The CDR3 is 13 amino acids. V shed 6 bases and J shed 3 bases, with 11 bases lying between them. CDR3 region: CASSTRTDYGYTF. Written as DNA, the CDR3 is TGTGCCAGCAGCACTCGGACAGACTATGGCTACACCTTC.

This chain joins TRBV5-4 and TRBJ1-5; 9 bases are a match to TRBD1. V dropped 9 bases and J dropped 0; count of bases not matched to a gene: 16. The CDR3 contains 18 residues. In germline, CDR1 is SGHNT, CDR2 YYREEE (reference sequence). DNA of the CDR3: TGTGCCACCCACCTTAGTCGGGACAGGGTCGATAGCAATCAGCCCCAGCATTTT. Protein product: CATHLSRDRVDSNQPQHF.

Note on this clone: The sample carries other DNA sequences with the same CDR3. The V call is TRBV19, the J call TRBJ2-1; 11 bases match TRBD2. V dropped 3 bases and J dropped 7; count of bases not matched to a gene: 5. CDR1 is LNHDA and CDR2 is SQIVND in the germline V gene (reference sequence). The CDR3 has 15 amino acids. The CDR3 DNA follows: TGTGCCAGTAGTATCGGGACTAGCGGCGGGAATGAGCAGTTCTTC. This encodes CASSIGTSGGNEQFF.

The chain combines TRBV11-2 with TRBJ2-2; D gene unclear. Trimming shortened V by 6 bases and J by 3 bases, and 14 bases separated the two germline ends. This CDR3 is built from 15 residues. CDR1 SGHAT and CDR2 FQNNGV come from the germline V gene. DNA of the CDR3: TGTGCCAGCAGTCTAGACGCAAGACACACCGGGGAGCTGTTTTTT. Protein: CASSLDARHTGELFF.

Concerning this clone: A read error may account for a junction end that differs from germline. The chain uses TRBV6-5 and TRBJ2-2, with 8 bases matching TRBD1. CDR3 length equals 16 residues. The V gene's germline CDR1 is MNHEY and CDR2 SVGAGI. CDR3 in DNA: TGTGCCAGCAGGTACTTGACAGGGGCGAACACCGGGGAGCTGTTTTTT. This translates into CASRYLTGANTGELFF.

The CDR3 loop reads CASSLDWTGSSGANVLTF. CDR3 DNA: TGTGCCAGCAGTTTGGACTGGACAGGAAGCTCTGGGGCCAACGTCCTGACTTTC. V is TRBV7-9 and J is TRBJ2-6; TRBD1 matches 7 bases. The CDR3 is 18 amino acids. Per germline, CDR1 SEHNR and CDR2 FQNEAQ (reference sequence). V shed 6 bases and J 0 bases; nucleotides not matched to a gene: 11.

The chain carries TRBV4-1 and TRBJ2-5; D is ambiguous. Germline V gene data show CDR1 as MGHRA and CDR2 as YSYEKL. V was trimmed by 4 bases and J by 5 bases, leaving 17 bases between them. The CDR3 runs 15 residues. CDR3: CASSRLASPPETQYF. CDR3 DNA sequence: TGCGCCAGCAGCCGCCTTGCGTCCCCGCCGGAGACCCAGTACTTC.

This chain links TRBV10-3 with TRBJ2-1, with 8 bases aligning to TRBD2. Unmatched junction bases numbered 9, after V lost 6 bases and J lost 5 bases. CDR1 and CDR2 (germline): ENHRY, SYGVKD. This CDR3 region has 15 residues. CDR3 DNA: TGTGCCATCAGAACTAGCGGCCCTGGGGACAATGAGCAGTTCTTC. It is translated as CAIRTSGPGDNEQFF.